This T cell receptor (beta chain) was obtained from a study of response to subunit inactivated influenza vaccine. Study results and limitations: Authors suggested each seasonal flu vaccination may recruit only limited numbers of new T cells.

Using its own MiXCR run on the RT-PCR reads, TCRdb lists one record per CDR3 protein. The sample lists around 200,000 distinct CDR3 sequences; approximately 15% were seen once. V shed 0 bases and J shed 9 bases, with 16 bases lying between them. Germline CDR1 reads SGHRS; CDR2 reads YFSETQ. This CDR3 has 15 amino acids. With respect to this clonotype: Its antigen is not identified.

The chain recombines TRBV5-1 with TRBJ2-1; D may be TRBD2 (5 bases). This sequence originates from a man aged 50-60 years who received an inactivated influenza vaccine. The source was CD8+ T cells sorted from PBMCs, collected 4 to 6 days after vaccination. In DNA, the CDR3 is TGCGCCAGCAGCTTGGAATCTAGCCTCATCGCTGAGCAGTTCTTC. Translation: CASSLESSLIAEQFF.